This record concerns one TCR beta chain sequence. Its antigen remains unidentified. This entry comes from a study of cytomegalovirus exposure and HLA in healthy donors. General study results and limits: TCR beta V- and J-gene trimming was later associated with a missense DCLRE1C variant.

It was with 60 Vbeta and 13 Jbeta primers that the PCR ran. The repertoire was sequenced with immunoSEQ multiplex PCR; TCRdb's copy has only in-frame clones and lacks some. The repertoire has 150,000 to 200,000 clones, 80% of them found once; the top ten carry 5.7%. Trimming took off 4 bases at V and 0 bases at J, with 6 bases between the two ends. Germline V gene lookup returns CDR1 MRHNA and CDR2 SNTAGT. The CDR3 extends over 13 amino acids. The TCR was taken from a man in his forties in good health and CMV-seronegative. The rearrangement uses TRBV6-4 and TRBJ1-1; TRBD1 is a possible D gene (5 bases). The sequenced material came from PBMCs. The CDR3 here is CASSGQMNTEAFF. In DNA form, the CDR3 reads TGTGCCAGCAGTGGACAGATGAACACTGAAGCTTTCTTT.